One sample yielded the 28 T cell receptor beta chains listed below, sequenced in a study of shared clonotypes between healthy human individuals. Data came from immunoSEQ multiplex PCR; TCRdb stores just in-frame clones and leaves some out. Of roughly 2.2 million clones in the sample, 85% to 95% were seen once. The specimen was naive CD4+ T cells from PBMCs. Subset in this sample: CD45RA+ positively selected. The receptor set was obtained from a man younger than 30 in good health. Some clones in this sample may be carry-over from other donors' samples.

The chain couples TRBV28 to TRBJ1-2; 7 bases align to TRBD1. The CDR3 sequence is 17 residues long. Losses at the gene ends were 6 bases for V and 0 bases for J; bases not matched to a gene: 13. Germline V CDR1 and CDR2: MDHEN, SYDVKM. The CDR3 DNA reads TGTGCCAGCAGGACGACAGGGCTTTCGCCGGCTAACTATGGCTACACCTTC. Residues: CASRTTGLSPANYGYTF.

The V and J genes are TRBV19 and TRBJ2-7; TRBD2 is a possible D gene (6 bases). Trimming removed 5 bases at V and 4 bases at J, with 12 bases between. The CDR3 sequence is 13 residues long. The germline CDR1 and CDR2 sequences are LNHDA and SQIVND (reference sequence). In nucleotides, the CDR3 is TGTGCCAGTAGTCCCTGGGGAGGTTACGAGCAGTACTTC. Its translation: CASSPWGGYEQYF.

The chain recombines TRBV23-1 with TRBJ2-5; a weak D match, TRBD2 (6 bases). TRBV23-1 belongs to the ORF category, with a function that is uncertain. V was shortened by 0 bases and J by 5 bases, with 19 bases between the two germline ends. The CDR3 has 17 residues. CDR3 residues: CASSQSGWGGEAETQYF. In DNA, the CDR3 is TGCGCCAGCAGTCAATCCGGGTGGGGCGGGGAGGCCGAGACCCAGTACTTC.

The J gene is TRBJ2-7, the V gene TRBV5-1; TRBD2 matches 11 bases. With V trimmed by 2 bases and J by 1 base, 5 bases remained unmatched. The CDR3 spans 16 residues. From germline, CDR1 is SGHRS and CDR2 YFSETQ. In DNA, the CDR3 is TGCGCCAGCAGCTTTGAGCCTAGCGGGAGGTCCTACGAGCAGTACTTC. It specifies CASSFEPSGRSYEQYF.

A single count supports this clone. Other DNA sequences within the sample encode an identical CDR3. This chain links TRBV7-2 with TRBJ2-7; 8 bases line up with TRBD1. The CDR3 length is 14 residues. Germline V gene sequence: CDR1 SGHTA, CDR2 FQGNSA. The V and J ends lost 1 base and 4 bases, in that order; junction bases with no gene match: 3. CDR3 sequence reads: CASSLGQGTYEQYF. CDR3 DNA: TGTGCCAGCAGCTTAGGACAGGGGACTTACGAGCAGTACTTC. The full variable domain, in which reference TRBV7-2 and TRBJ2-7 provide the parts outside the CDR3, is GAGVSQSPSNKVTEKGKDVELRCDPISGHTALYWYRQSLGQGLEFLIYFQGNSAPDKSGLPSDRFSAERTGGSVSTLTIQRTQQEDSAVYLCASSLGQGTYEQYFGPGTRLTVT.

The chain has TRBV28 and TRBJ1-2; maybe TRBD1 (5 bases). The ends were cut back, 2 bases at V and 4 bases at J, with 14 bases in the middle. The CDR3 totals 15 residues. Germline V gene lookup returns CDR1 MDHEN and CDR2 SYDVKM. CDR3 bases: TGTGCCAGCAGTTTACAGGTTCGGGGGGGCTATGGCTACACCTTC. Translated: CASSLQVRGGYGYTF.

This chain uses TRBV7-7 with TRBJ2-1, with 12 bases identical to TRBD2. Trimming at V came to 5 bases and at J to 6 bases, leaving 5 bases not matched to a gene. CDR1 and CDR2 from the germline V gene are SSHAT and FNYEAQ (reference sequence). The CDR3 runs to 15 residues. The CDR3: CASSPGLAGLNEQFF. The CDR3 nucleotides read TGTGCCAGCAGCCCTGGACTAGCGGGACTCAATGAGCAGTTCTTC.

Comments on this clone: Germline is not matched at one junction end, which may reflect a read error. The rearrangement links TRBV5-1 to TRBJ2-2, with D maybe TRBD2 (6 bases). CDR3 length: 15 amino acids. The germline V gene encodes CDR1 SGHRS and CDR2 YFSETQ. CDR3 sequence reads: CASSLSGGNPGELFF. In nucleotides, the CDR3 is TGCGCCAGCAGCTTGTCGGGCGGGAACCCCGGGGAGCTGTTTTTT.

Comment on this clone: Other DNA sequences in this specimen translate into the identical CDR3. The chain has TRBV2 and TRBJ2-5, with unresolved D. Germline CDR1 is SNHLY and CDR2 is FYNNEI. CDR3 length equals 11 residues. With 5 bases removed from V and 1 base from J, the gap between germline ends came to 2 bases. CDR3 in amino acids: CASSIQETQYF. CDR3 sequence (DNA): TGTGCCAGCAGTATCCAAGAGACCCAGTACTTC.

The chain combines TRBV5-1 with TRBJ2-5; 7 positions match TRBD2. Losses at the gene ends were 4 bases for V and 1 base for J; bases not matched to a gene: 4. CDR1 and CDR2 from the germline V gene are SGHRS and YFSETQ. This CDR3 spans 14 amino acids. The CDR3 loop reads CASSIGTIQETQYF. The CDR3, as DNA: TGCGCCAGCAGCATCGGGACTATCCAAGAGACCCAGTACTTC.

The chain combines TRBV15 with TRBJ2-5; tentatively, D is TRBD2 (6 bases). V lost 4 bases and J lost 5, with 8 bases in between. There are 12 residues in the CDR3. CDR1 and CDR2 (germline): LNHNV, YYDKDF (reference sequence). CDR3 coding DNA: TGTGCCACCAGCACTAGCGCGGAGACCCAGTACTTC. Residues: CATSTSAETQYF. The full variable domain, completed using reference TRBV15 and TRBJ2-5, is DAMVIQNPRYQVTQFGKPVTLSCSQTLNHNVMYWYQQKSSQAPKLLFHYYDKDFNNEADTPDNFQSRRPNTSFCFLDIRSPGLGDTAMYLCATSTSAETQYFGPGTRLLVL.

This chain connects TRBV9 to TRBJ2-6, with TRBD1 matching 8 bases. Looked up from germline, CDR1 is SGDLS and CDR2 is YYNGEE. V trimming: 3 bases; J trimming: 1 base; junction bases outside the gene matches: 0. The CDR3 contains 15 residues. The CDR3 bases are TGTGCCAGCAGCGGACAGGGGTCTGGGGCCAACGTCCTGACTTTC. It codes for CASSGQGSGANVLTF.

J is TRBJ2-1 and V is TRBV7-2; TRBD2 aligns across 9 bases. The V and J ends lost 5 bases and 6 bases, in that order; junction bases with no gene match: 5. Germline CDR1 reads SGHTA; CDR2 reads FQGNSA. CDR3 size: 14 residues. The CDR3 here is CASSPRTSVNEQFF. CDR3 bases: TGTGCCAGCAGCCCCCGGACTAGCGTCAATGAGCAGTTCTTC.

In regard to this clone: Other DNA sequences in this specimen translate into the identical CDR3. The chain is built from TRBV7-9 and TRBJ2-2; no clear D. The CDR3 runs to 15 residues. V was clipped by 1 base and J by 2 bases, with 8 bases between them. Germline lookup yields CDR1 SEHNR and CDR2 FQNEAQ (reference sequence). CDR3 coding DNA: TGTGCCAGCAGCTTAGGGGCGACAAACACCGGGGAGCTGTTTTTT. Protein: CASSLGATNTGELFF.

A single count supports this clone. J is TRBJ2-1 and V is TRBV19; 8 bases match TRBD1. V shed 5 bases, J shed 4 bases, and the junction held 10 bases outside the gene matches. Germline V gives CDR1 LNHDA, CDR2 SQIVND (reference sequence). The CDR3 runs to 16 residues. The CDR3 bases are TGTGCCAGTAGTGGACAGGGCGGTCATGTATACAATGAGCAGTTCTTC. Translating gives CASSGQGGHVYNEQFF. The variable domain in full, completed from reference TRBV19 and TRBJ2-1, reads DGGITQSPKYLFRKEGQNVTLSCEQNLNHDAMYWYRQDPGQGLRLIYYSQIVNDFQKGDIAEGYSVSREKKESFPLTVTSAQKNPTAFYLCASSGQGGHVYNEQFFGPGTRLTVL.

A few counts support this clone. The V gene is TRBV7-3, the J gene TRBJ1-1, with 11 bases matching TRBD1. V gave up 6 bases and J gave up 0 bases; unmatched junction bases: 6. This CDR3 region has 16 residues. Germline CDR1 reads SGHTA; CDR2 reads FQGTGA. The CDR3 region has the DNA TGTGCCAGCAGACCCGGGACAGGGGGAATGAACACTGAAGCTTTCTTT. It is translated as CASRPGTGGMNTEAFF.

The chain has TRBV7-2 and TRBJ1-3; D is undetermined. CDR1 and CDR2 (germline): SGHTA, FQGNSA. Trimming removed 4 bases at V and 3 bases at J, with 10 bases between. The CDR3 loop spans 14 amino acids. The DNA for the CDR3 is TGTGCCAGCAGCTCACAGAACAATGGAAACACCATATATTTT. Translation gives CASSSQNNGNTIYF.

The rearrangement joins TRBV19 to TRBJ1-1, with 8 bases matching TRBD1. Per germline, CDR1 LNHDA and CDR2 SQIVND (reference sequence). This CDR3 has 15 amino acids. The V gene end was trimmed by 2 bases and the J gene end by 2 bases; junction bases not matched to a gene: 4. The CDR3 nucleotides are TGTGCCAGTAGTATAAGGACAGGGCCAAACACTGAAGCTTTCTTT. It translates to CASSIRTGPNTEAFF.

The CDR3 DNA reads TGTGCCAGCAGCTTGGGGGGTGGCGGAACCTACGAGCAGTACTTC. Translated, it gives CASSLGGGGTYEQYF. V is TRBV4-2 and J is TRBJ2-7; tentative D call: TRBD2 (6 bases). This CDR3 has 15 amino acids. Trimming left V 5 bases short and J 2 bases short, with 16 bases between. Germline V gene data show CDR1 as LGHNA and CDR2 as YNFKEQ.

The rearrangement joins TRBV5-1 to TRBJ2-1; no reliable D call. CDR1 is SGHRS and CDR2 is YFSETQ in the germline V gene. The CDR3 has 15 amino acids. V shed 0 bases and J shed 6 bases, with 13 bases lying between them. In DNA, the CDR3 is TGCGCCAGCAGCTTGGACAGCGTTTACATCAATGAGCAGTTCTTC. Protein sequence: CASSLDSVYINEQFF.

The J gene is TRBJ2-2, the V gene TRBV6-6, with 8 nucleotides matching TRBD1. The germline gives CDR1 MNHNY, CDR2 SVGAGI (reference sequence). V shed 0 bases, J shed 5 bases, and the junction held 5 bases outside the gene matches. This CDR3 is built from 16 residues. The CDR3 sequence is CASSYSGQGMTGELFF. CDR3 nucleotide sequence: TGTGCCAGCAGTTACTCCGGACAGGGAATGACCGGGGAGCTGTTTTTT.

The chain combines TRBV7-7 with TRBJ2-2, with D perhaps TRBD1 (6 bases). The CDR3 covers 15 residues. Trimming shortened V by 2 bases and J by 4 bases, and 11 bases separated the two germline ends. The germline V gene encodes CDR1 SSHAT and CDR2 FNYEAQ (reference sequence). In DNA, the CDR3 is TGTGCCAGCAGCTTAAACAGGGTTGTCACCGGGGAGCTGTTTTTT. The encoded protein is CASSLNRVVTGELFF. Supplemented by reference TRBV7-7 and TRBJ2-2, the full variable domain reads GAGVSQSPRYKVTKRGQDVTLRCDPISSHATLYWYQQALGQGPEFLTYFNYEAQPDKSGLPSDRFSAERPEGSISTLTIQRTEQRDSAMYRCASSLNRVVTGELFFGEGSRLTVL.

This clone was recorded only once. V is TRBV6-5 and J is TRBJ1-2; D is perhaps TRBD1 (5 bases). Trimming stripped 4 bases from V and 8 bases from J, with 14 bases between. CDR3 length: 13 amino acids. In germline, CDR1 is MNHEY, CDR2 SVGAGI. DNA for the CDR3: TGTGCCAGCAGTTGGCGATGGGGGGAGGGCTACACCTTC. Protein sequence: CASSWRWGEGYTF.

The J gene is TRBJ2-3, the V gene TRBV28, with D maybe TRBD2 (7 bases). The V gene lost 5 bases and the J gene lost 5 bases, with 20 bases spanning the gap. Per the germline V gene, CDR1 is MDHEN and CDR2 is SYDVKM. This CDR3 is built from 16 residues. The CDR3, as DNA: TGTGCCAGCAGTAGCGAGGGGGGGAGGATGGGAGATACGCAGTATTTT. Its translation is CASSSEGGRMGDTQYF.

J is TRBJ2-1 and V is TRBV28, with TRBD2 as a possible D gene (6 bases). This CDR3 comprises 13 residues. Germline lookup yields CDR1 MDHEN and CDR2 SYDVKM. CDR3 in amino acids: CGSGGGAYNEQFF. DNA for the CDR3: TGTGGGAGCGGTGGAGGGGCCTACAATGAGCAGTTCTTC.

The chain has TRBV7-9 and TRBJ2-1; TRBD1 or TRBD2 may be the D gene (5 bases each). CDR3 length: 14 amino acids. V dropped 7 bases and J dropped 5 bases, with 15 bases sitting between them. Per germline, CDR1 SEHNR and CDR2 FQNEAQ (reference sequence). This chain's CDR3 is CASTLAGTDNEQFF. The CDR3 nucleotides are TGTGCCAGCACCCTAGCTGGGACCGACAATGAGCAGTTCTTC.

The rearrangement joins TRBV7-9 to TRBJ2-7; no definite D call. V lost 2 bases, J lost 4 bases, and 3 bases lay in between. Germline CDR1 is SEHNR and CDR2 is FQNEAQ (reference sequence). The CDR3 runs 11 residues. The DNA for the CDR3 is TGTGCCAGCAGCTTACGGTACGAGCAGTACTTC. The encoded protein is CASSLRYEQYF.

The chain employs TRBV6-1 and TRBJ1-6; no definite D call. This CDR3 has 13 residues. Germline values: CDR1 MNHNS, CDR2 SASEGT. V was shortened by 3 bases and J by 7 bases, with 7 bases between the two germline ends. DNA for the CDR3: TGTGCCAGCAGTGATAATCCCAATTCACCCCTCCACTTT. Its translation is CASSDNPNSPLHF.